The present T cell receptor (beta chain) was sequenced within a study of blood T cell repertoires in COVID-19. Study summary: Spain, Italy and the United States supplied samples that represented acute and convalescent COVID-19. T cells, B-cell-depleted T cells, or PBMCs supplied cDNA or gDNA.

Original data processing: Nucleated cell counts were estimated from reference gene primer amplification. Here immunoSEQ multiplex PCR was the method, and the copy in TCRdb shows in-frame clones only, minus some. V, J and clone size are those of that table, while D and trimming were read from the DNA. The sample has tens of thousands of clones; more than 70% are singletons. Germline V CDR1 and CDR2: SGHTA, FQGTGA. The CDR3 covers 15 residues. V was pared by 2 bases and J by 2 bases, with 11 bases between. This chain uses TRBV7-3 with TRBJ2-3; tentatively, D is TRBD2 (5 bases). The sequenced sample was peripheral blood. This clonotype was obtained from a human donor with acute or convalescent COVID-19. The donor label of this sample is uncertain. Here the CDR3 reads CASSLGAGNTDTQYF. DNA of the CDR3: TGTGCCAGCAGCTTAGGTGCGGGTAACACAGATACGCAGTATTTT. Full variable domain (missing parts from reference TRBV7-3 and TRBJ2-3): GAGVSQTPSNKVTEKGKYVELRCDPISGHTALYWYRQSLGQGPEFLIYFQGTGAADDSGLPNDRFFAVRPEGSVSTLKIQRTERGDSAVYLCASSLGAGNTDTQYFGPGTRLTVL.